Below, 16 T cell receptor beta chains from the same sample are listed, as sequenced in a study of blood T cell repertoires in COVID-19. Assay used: immunoSEQ multiplex PCR; TCRdb lists only in-frame clones, some missing. The repertoire consists of tens of thousands of clones, with about 90% occurring once and the leading ten covering about 9%. Sequencing was carried out using peripheral blood. The receptors originated from a human donor with active COVID-19. The donor label of this sample is uncertain.

V usage is TRBV14 and J usage is TRBJ2-5; no clear D. Germline CDR1 reads SGHDN; CDR2 reads FVKESK. With 6 bases removed from V and 7 bases from J, the gap between germline ends came to 9 bases. This CDR3 spans 11 amino acids. In DNA, the CDR3 is TGTGCCAGCAGTCCTACTGTGACCCAGTACTTC. Translation: CASSPTVTQYF.

The rearrangement joins TRBV6-6 to TRBJ1-1, with 8 bases that match TRBD1. Germline V gives CDR1 MNHNY, CDR2 SVGAGI (reference sequence). V shed 6 bases, J shed 6 bases, and the junction held 9 bases outside the gene matches. The CDR3 is made up of 14 amino acids. This CDR3 is CASRIARGHAEAFF. Here the CDR3 DNA reads TGTGCCAGCAGGATCGCCAGGGGGCATGCTGAAGCTTTCTTT.

This clone was seen a single time. The rearrangement links TRBV29-1 to TRBJ1-3; D uncertain. This CDR3 is built from 15 residues. From germline, CDR1 is SQVTM and CDR2 ANQGSEA. V was clipped by 6 bases and J by 4 bases, with 19 bases between them. This chain's CDR3 is CSVVLHRSSGNTIYF. Written as DNA, the CDR3 is TGCAGCGTCGTCCTTCACCGGTCCTCCGGAAACACCATATATTTT.

The chain links TRBV15 to TRBJ1-3; a possible D gene is TRBD1 (6 bases). The CDR3 loop spans 15 amino acids. The V and J ends lost 2 bases and 1 base respectively, with 9 bases between them. Germline CDR1 is LNHNV and CDR2 is YYDKDF (reference sequence). The CDR3 sequence is CATSRQGNSGNTIYF. The CDR3 DNA reads TGTGCCACCAGCAGACAGGGGAATTCTGGAAACACCATATATTTT.

This chain links TRBV28 with TRBJ2-3, with D perhaps TRBD1 (5 bases). The V gene lost 6 bases and the J gene lost 1 base, with 8 bases spanning the gap. Germline lookup yields CDR1 MDHEN and CDR2 SYDVKM. This CDR3 comprises 13 residues. The CDR3 reads CASRGHRTDTQYF. The DNA of the CDR3 is TGTGCCAGCAGGGGGCACCGCACAGATACGCAGTATTTT.

The chain links TRBV3-1 (or the pseudogene TRBV3-2) to TRBJ2-5; 13 positions match TRBD2. Per germline, CDR1 LGHDT and CDR2 YNNKEL (reference sequence). Trimming cost V 4 bases and J 1 base; bases outside gene matches: 6. The CDR3 consists of 17 residues. CDR3 region: CASSPLAGGLIQETQYF. CDR3 bases: TGTGCCAGCAGCCCACTAGCGGGGGGGCTAATCCAAGAGACCCAGTACTTC.

The chain carries TRBV5-1 and TRBJ2-2; 9 bases fit TRBD2. V dropped 3 bases and J dropped 1; count of bases not matched to a gene: 16. Germline V gene data show CDR1 as SGHRS and CDR2 as YFSETQ. This CDR3 region has 20 residues. CDR3 region: CASSSDLTSGGNLNTGELFF. CDR3 coding DNA: TGCGCCAGCAGCTCGGACCTGACTAGCGGAGGAAATCTGAACACCGGGGAGCTGTTTTTT.

The chain joins TRBV5-8 to TRBJ2-7, with 7 bases identical to TRBD2. The CDR3 has 14 amino acids. Trimming cost V 3 bases and J 7 bases; bases outside gene matches: 10. Germline V gene sequence: CDR1 SGHTS, CDR2 YDEGEE. For the CDR3, the DNA is TGTGCCAGCAGCTCCGGTGCTCTGGGAGGGGAGCAGTACTTC. The encoded protein is CASSSGALGGEQYF. The variable domain in full, with the rest retrieved from reference TRBV5-8 and TRBJ2-7, is EAGVTQSPTHLIKTRGQQATLRCSPISGHTSVYWYQQALGLGLQFLLWYDEGEERNRGNFPPRFSGRQFPNYSSELNVNALELEDSALYLCASSSGALGGEQYFGPGTRLTVT.

The V call is TRBV19, the J call TRBJ2-1; D remains ambiguous. V lost 6 bases to trimming and J lost 10 bases, with 10 bases between them. There are 11 residues in the CDR3. Germline V CDR1 and CDR2: LNHDA, SQIVND (reference sequence). This CDR3 is CASRTLREQFF. The CDR3 nucleotides read TGTGCCAGTAGAACCTTGAGGGAGCAGTTCTTC.

This clone was counted once. The chain recombines TRBV14 with TRBJ2-1; 8 nucleotides line up with TRBD2. This CDR3 has 14 residues. Per the germline V gene, CDR1 is SGHDN and CDR2 is FVKESK. Trimming cost V 4 bases and J 2 bases; bases outside gene matches: 1. This CDR3 reads CASSPGLAYNEQFF. The CDR3, as DNA: TGTGCCAGCAGCCCGGGACTAGCCTACAATGAGCAGTTCTTC.

This chain connects TRBV9 to TRBJ2-1; no reliable D call. CDR1 is SGDLS and CDR2 is YYNGEE in the germline V gene. Trimming cost V 3 bases and J 4 bases, with 11 bases left between them. CDR3 length: 14 residues. This chain's CDR3 is CASSASGNYNEQFF. CDR3 sequence (DNA): TGTGCCAGCAGCGCTTCCGGTAATTACAATGAGCAGTTCTTC.

The genes are TRBV4-3 and TRBJ2-1; 10 bases match TRBD2. J gave up 4 bases and V 0 bases, and 0 bases lay outside the gene matches. The germline CDR1 and CDR2 sequences are LGHNA and YSLEER. The CDR3 consists of 15 residues. The CDR3 region has the DNA TGCGCCAGCAGCCAAGAGACTAGCGGGTACAATGAGCAGTTCTTC. As protein: CASSQETSGYNEQFF.

The chain links TRBV6-5 to TRBJ1-2; D call uncertain. Trimming removed 8 bases at V and 2 bases at J, with 3 bases between. The germline CDR1 and CDR2 sequences are MNHEY and SVGAGI. The CDR3 is 10 residues long. CDR3 sequence (DNA): TGTGCCAGCCGGAACTATGGCTACACCTTC. This encodes CASRNYGYTF.

The genes are TRBV9 and TRBJ2-3; 10 bases line up with TRBD1. The CDR3 length is 16 residues. Germline trimming cut 4 bases from V and 2 bases from J; bases unmatched to any gene: 7. From germline, CDR1 is SGDLS and CDR2 YYNGEE. The CDR3 is CASSSTGQGNTDTQYF. The CDR3 DNA follows: TGTGCCAGCAGCTCAACGGGACAGGGGAACACAGATACGCAGTATTTT.

This clone was counted a single time. V and J are TRBV7-8 and TRBJ1-1; no clear D. The germline V gene encodes CDR1 SGHVS and CDR2 FQNEAQ. The CDR3 loop spans 17 amino acids. V lost 3 bases, J lost 1 base, and 18 bases lay in between. CDR3 region: CASSFIRGDNENTEAFF. CDR3 sequence (DNA): TGTGCCAGCAGCTTTATCCGAGGAGATAATGAGAACACTGAAGCTTTCTTT.

This clone was counted between two and nine times. The rearrangement joins TRBV28 to TRBJ2-7; 11 bases are a match to TRBD2. Germline loops: CDR1 MDHEN, CDR2 SYDVKM. J was trimmed by 1 base and V by 2 bases; bases with no gene match: 1. CDR3 length: 15 residues. The CDR3, as DNA: TGTGCCAGCAGTTTAACTAGCGGGAGTTCCTACGAGCAGTACTTC. Protein sequence: CASSLTSGSSYEQYF.